This TCR beta chain was sequenced in a study of identical twins. Study outcomes and limitations: Compared with models, monozygotic twins showed more out-of-frame TCR alpha sharing.

All of the donors were Caucasians in good health. From the 5' RACE reads, TCRdb called clonotypes with MiXCR, one entry per CDR3 protein. The sample yields some 730,000 distinct CDR3 sequences, 15% to 20% seen once. Trimming removed 4 bases from V and 1 base from J; junction bases left unmatched: 1. Germline-derived CDR1 and CDR2 are SGHRS and YFSETQ. CDR3 size: 13 residues. This clonotype was detected ten times or more. Its antigen is unknown. The data were also submitted as part of a second study, on T cells expressing NK-cell markers. As that study records: The study drew TCR beta repertoires from sorted CD3+CD56+NKG2C+, CD3+CD56+NKG2C- and CD3+CD56-NKG2C+ T cells. Expanded NKG2C+ T cell clones had unclear HCMV specificity.

The clonotype comes from a woman aged 18-30 years in good health. This chain connects TRBV5-1 to TRBJ2-5; TRBD2 aligns across 7 bases. Sequencing used PBMCs. The chain's CDR3 is CASSREVQETQYF. CDR3 nucleotide sequence: TGCGCCAGCAGCCGGGAGGTCCAAGAGACCCAGTACTTC.